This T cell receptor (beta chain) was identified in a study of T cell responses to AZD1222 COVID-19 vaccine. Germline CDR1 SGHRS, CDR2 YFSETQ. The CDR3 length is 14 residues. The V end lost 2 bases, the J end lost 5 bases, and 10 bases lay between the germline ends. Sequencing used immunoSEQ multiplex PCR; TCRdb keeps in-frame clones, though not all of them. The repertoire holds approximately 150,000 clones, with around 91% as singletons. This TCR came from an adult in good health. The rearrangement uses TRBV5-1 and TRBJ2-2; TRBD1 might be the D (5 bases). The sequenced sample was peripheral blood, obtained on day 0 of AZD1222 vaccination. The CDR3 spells CASSFRESTGELFF. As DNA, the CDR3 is TGCGCCAGCAGCTTCAGGGAATCGACCGGGGAGCTGTTTTTT.